The rows below give T cell receptor beta chains drawn from one sample of a study of T cell changes during pregnancy in multiple sclerosis. The assay was immunoSEQ multiplex PCR, and TCRdb's table has in-frame clones only and misses some. The sample includes some 64,000 clones, 91% of them seen just once. Here the sequenced sample was peripheral blood, taken in the first trimester of pregnancy. Receptors were obtained from a female donor with multiple sclerosis, enrolled in a pregnancy study. CDR3s include the opening cysteine and the closing phenylalanine or tryptophan. The order of the fields is V gene, D gene, clone size, J gene, CDR3 DNA, CDR3 protein. D genes are given only for firm matches. Only some rows state a clone size, as once, few, many or a class for expanded clones.

v_gene: TRBV28
d_gene: TRBD1
abundance: NA
j_gene: TRBJ1-4
CDR3nt: TGTGCCAGCAGTTTAGGAGGGGGCGGTGAAAAACTGTTTTTT
CDR3aa: CASSLGGGGEKLFF

v_gene: TRBV29-1
d_gene: NA
abundance: NA
j_gene: TRBJ1-1
CDR3nt: TGCAGCGTTCTTCCCCTCTTGCCTGGTTCCAGGAACACTGAAGCTTTCTTT
CDR3aa: CSVLPLLPGSRNTEAFF

v_gene: TRBV5-1
d_gene: TRBD1
abundance: NA
j_gene: TRBJ2-1
CDR3nt: TGCGCCAGCAGCCCACAGGGGACACTTTCATATGAGCAGTTCTTC
CDR3aa: CASSPQGTLSYEQFF

v_gene: TRBV15
d_gene: TRBD1
abundance: NA
j_gene: TRBJ2-3
CDR3nt: TGTGCCACCAGCAGATCCAGGGGGCGGGTAGATACGCAGTATTTT
CDR3aa: CATSRSRGRVDTQYF

v_gene: TRBV6-6
d_gene: NA
abundance: NA
j_gene: TRBJ2-7
CDR3nt: TGTGCCAGCAGTGAGGTTAAGGCGGCTTCCTACGAGCAGTACTTC
CDR3aa: CASSEVKAASYEQYF

v_gene: TRBV7-2
d_gene: NA
abundance: NA
j_gene: TRBJ2-5
CDR3nt: TGTGCCAGCAGCCCCCGACTAGGAGCGGAGACCCAGTACTTC
CDR3aa: CASSPRLGAETQYF

v_gene: TRBV4-1
d_gene: TRBD1
abundance: NA
j_gene: TRBJ2-2
CDR3nt: TGCGCCAGCAGCCAATCAGGGGGCGTCACCGGGGAGCTGTTTTTT
CDR3aa: CASSQSGGVTGELFF

v_gene: TRBV18
d_gene: NA
abundance: NA
j_gene: TRBJ2-1
CDR3nt: TGTGCCAGCTCTCCCCCAATCGACAGAGCCCAGATAAGCTCCTACAATGAGCAGTTCTTC
CDR3aa: CASSPPIDRAQISSYNEQFF

v_gene: TRBV5-4
d_gene: NA
abundance: NA
j_gene: TRBJ2-5
CDR3nt: TGTGCCAGCAGCTTGGACCGGTACCAAGAGACCCAGTACTTC
CDR3aa: CASSLDRYQETQYF

v_gene: TRBV5-8
d_gene: NA
abundance: once
j_gene: TRBJ1-6
CDR3nt: TGTGCCAGCAGCTTGCCCGGGGGATATAATTCACCCCTCCACTTT
CDR3aa: CASSLPGGYNSPLHF

v_gene: TRBV4-1
d_gene: NA
abundance: few
j_gene: TRBJ1-1
CDR3nt: TGCGCCAGCAGCCAAGATCTTGCACTTCCGAACACTGAAGCTTTCTTT
CDR3aa: CASSQDLALPNTEAFF

v_gene: TRBV4-1
d_gene: NA
abundance: NA
j_gene: TRBJ2-7
CDR3nt: TGCGCCAGCAGCCAAAGCATTTCCTACGAGCAGTACTTC
CDR3aa: CASSQSISYEQYF

v_gene: TRBV6-1
d_gene: NA
abundance: NA
j_gene: TRBJ2-7
CDR3nt: TGTGCCAGCAGTGAATCATACGAGCAGTACTTC
CDR3aa: CASSESYEQYF

v_gene: TRBV5-1
d_gene: NA
abundance: NA
j_gene: TRBJ2-1
CDR3nt: TGCGCCAGCAGCGCTTTATCTTCGGGGGACAATGAGCAGTTCTTC
CDR3aa: CASSALSSGDNEQFF

v_gene: TRBV7-2
d_gene: TRBD2
abundance: NA
j_gene: TRBJ2-1
CDR3nt: TGTGCCAGCAGCTTGTTAGCGGGAGAGTACGGTGAGCAGTTCTTC
CDR3aa: CASSLLAGEYGEQFF

v_gene: TRBV18
d_gene: NA
abundance: once
j_gene: TRBJ1-1
CDR3nt: TGTGCCAGCTCGCCCGACAGAGCTGAAGCTTTCTTT
CDR3aa: CASSPDRAEAFF

v_gene: TRBV28
d_gene: NA
abundance: NA
j_gene: TRBJ1-1
CDR3nt: TGTGCCAGCACCCCGGGCGGGGGCACTGAAGCTTTCTTT
CDR3aa: CASTPGGGTEAFF

v_gene: TRBV7-6
d_gene: TRBD2
abundance: NA
j_gene: TRBJ2-1
CDR3nt: TGTGCCAGCAGCTTAGCGGGCGGGACTAGCAAGAGCTCCTACAATGAGCAGTTCTTC
CDR3aa: CASSLAGGTSKSSYNEQFF

v_gene: TRBV7-9
d_gene: NA
abundance: NA
j_gene: TRBJ1-4
CDR3nt: TGTGCCAGCAGCTTAGAGGGCGGGTCAAAACTGTTTTTT
CDR3aa: CASSLEGGSKLFF

v_gene: TRBV6-1
d_gene: TRBD1
abundance: NA
j_gene: TRBJ2-7
CDR3nt: TGTGCCAGCATCCGACAGGGGCCCTACGAGCAGTACTTC
CDR3aa: CASIRQGPYEQYF

v_gene: TRBV5-8
d_gene: TRBD1
abundance: NA
j_gene: TRBJ2-3
CDR3nt: TGTGCCAGCACTTTCGGGACAGGCCATTCCGATACGCAGTATTTT
CDR3aa: CASTFGTGHSDTQYF

v_gene: TRBV18
d_gene: TRBD1
abundance: NA
j_gene: TRBJ1-2
CDR3nt: TGTGCCAGCTCACCGTTTGAACCGGGACAGAGCAACTATGGCTACACCTTC
CDR3aa: CASSPFEPGQSNYGYTF

v_gene: TRBV7-9
d_gene: NA
abundance: NA
j_gene: TRBJ1-1
CDR3nt: TGTGCCAGCAGCTTAGGGGCCCTCATGAACACTGAAGCTTTCTTT
CDR3aa: CASSLGALMNTEAFF

v_gene: TRBV9
d_gene: TRBD1
abundance: NA
j_gene: TRBJ1-2
CDR3nt: TGTGCCAGCAGCGCTCCCCTGGGGACAGGGGGCTACACCTTC
CDR3aa: CASSAPLGTGGYTF

v_gene: TRBV19
d_gene: TRBD2
abundance: NA
j_gene: TRBJ2-1
CDR3nt: TGTGCCAGTAATAGAGCGGGAGATGTGGGGAATGAGCAGTTCTTC
CDR3aa: CASNRAGDVGNEQFF

v_gene: TRBV18
d_gene: TRBD2
abundance: NA
j_gene: TRBJ2-7
CDR3nt: TGTGCCAGCTCCCGAGGGACTAGCGGGACTAAGCCCTACGAGCAGTACTTC
CDR3aa: CASSRGTSGTKPYEQYF

v_gene: TRBV19
d_gene: NA
abundance: NA
j_gene: TRBJ2-5
CDR3nt: TGTGCCAGTAGTTGGCAGGGATGGGAGACCCAGTACTTC
CDR3aa: CASSWQGWETQYF

v_gene: TRBV4-1
d_gene: NA
abundance: NA
j_gene: TRBJ1-5
CDR3nt: TGCGCCAGCAGCCAAGCCGGGGTTAGCCAGCCCCAGCATTTT
CDR3aa: CASSQAGVSQPQHF

v_gene: TRBV2
d_gene: TRBD1
abundance: NA
j_gene: TRBJ1-4
CDR3nt: TGTGCCAGCACTTTCGACAGGGTAGGAGAAAAACTGTTTTTT
CDR3aa: CASTFDRVGEKLFF

v_gene: TRBV19
d_gene: NA
abundance: once
j_gene: TRBJ2-1
CDR3nt: TGTGCCAGTAGGATGGATAGGGGAAGGTCCTACAATGAGCAGTTCTTC
CDR3aa: CASRMDRGRSYNEQFF

v_gene: TRBV5-5
d_gene: TRBD1
abundance: NA
j_gene: TRBJ1-1
CDR3nt: TGTGCCAGCAGCTTGGGCCAGGGGGCGGGGAACACTGAAGCTTTCTTT
CDR3aa: CASSLGQGAGNTEAFF

v_gene: TRBV9
d_gene: NA
abundance: NA
j_gene: TRBJ1-2
CDR3nt: TGTGCCAGCAGCGTAGACGGGAACCCATCCCATTATGGCTACACCTTC
CDR3aa: CASSVDGNPSHYGYTF

v_gene: TRBV2
d_gene: TRBD1
abundance: NA
j_gene: TRBJ1-5
CDR3nt: TGTGCCGCCCGGGACAGAGGGCAGCCCCAGCATTTT
CDR3aa: CAARDRGQPQHF

v_gene: TRBV7-9
d_gene: TRBD2
abundance: NA
j_gene: TRBJ2-2
CDR3nt: TGTGCCAGCAGCCTCTTAGCGGGAGGAACCGGGGAGCTGTTTTTT
CDR3aa: CASSLLAGGTGELFF

v_gene: TRBV18
d_gene: NA
abundance: NA
j_gene: TRBJ1-6
CDR3nt: TGTGCCAGCTCACTCGGGACTGACGGCCAGTCACCCCTCCACTTT
CDR3aa: CASSLGTDGQSPLHF

v_gene: TRBV5-1
d_gene: NA
abundance: NA
j_gene: TRBJ2-7
CDR3nt: TGCGCCAGCAGCTTGGGTCGTGCCTACGAGCAGTACTTC
CDR3aa: CASSLGRAYEQYF

v_gene: TRBV5-1
d_gene: TRBD1
abundance: NA
j_gene: TRBJ1-3
CDR3nt: TGCGCCAGCAGCTTGAGCACAGGGGAAGGAAACACCATATATTTT
CDR3aa: CASSLSTGEGNTIYF

v_gene: TRBV7-9
d_gene: TRBD2
abundance: NA
j_gene: TRBJ2-1
CDR3nt: TGTGCCAGCAGCTTATCGGGGGGAGTTTACAATGAGCAGTTCTTC
CDR3aa: CASSLSGGVYNEQFF

v_gene: TRBV28
d_gene: TRBD1
abundance: NA
j_gene: TRBJ2-7
CDR3nt: TGTGCCAGCGGTCTCACAGGGGGTTTTACCTACGAGCAGTACTTC
CDR3aa: CASGLTGGFTYEQYF

v_gene: TRBV27
d_gene: NA
abundance: NA
j_gene: TRBJ2-1
CDR3nt: TGTGCCAGCAGTCCCTGGGGGGGCCGGTCGCGAGATGAGCAGTTCTTC
CDR3aa: CASSPWGGRSRDEQFF

v_gene: TRBV9
d_gene: TRBD2
abundance: once
j_gene: TRBJ2-2
CDR3nt: TGTGCCAGCAGCCGGACTAGCGGGAGGCCCGTGGGATCCGGGGAGCTGTTTTTT
CDR3aa: CASSRTSGRPVGSGELFF

v_gene: TRBV4-2
d_gene: NA
abundance: NA
j_gene: TRBJ1-1
CDR3nt: TGTGCCAGCAGCCAAGATGAGGGTACGACTGAAGCTTTCTTT
CDR3aa: CASSQDEGTTEAFF

v_gene: TRBV5-1
d_gene: TRBD2
abundance: NA
j_gene: TRBJ2-1
CDR3nt: TGCGCCAGCAGCTACCTAGCGGGAATTAACAATGAGCAGTTCTTC
CDR3aa: CASSYLAGINNEQFF

v_gene: TRBV19
d_gene: NA
abundance: NA
j_gene: TRBJ2-2
CDR3nt: TGTGCCAGTCGCCCGGACATCCTCGGGGAGCTGTTTTTT
CDR3aa: CASRPDILGELFF

v_gene: TRBV6-1
d_gene: NA
abundance: NA
j_gene: TRBJ1-1
CDR3nt: TGTGCCAGTCCCGGGACAACTCACACTGAAGCTTTCTTT
CDR3aa: CASPGTTHTEAFF

v_gene: TRBV27
d_gene: NA
abundance: NA
j_gene: TRBJ2-1
CDR3nt: TGTGCCAGCAGTAGGGGGTTCAATGAGCAGTTCTTC
CDR3aa: CASSRGFNEQFF